These T cell receptor beta chains were read from a single sample in a study of blood T cells in healthy people across ages. One entry per CDR3 protein, called by TCRdb with MiXCR from the 5' RACE reads. The table includes 650,000 to 1,000,000 distinct CDR3 sequences, around 45% detected once. Specimen: blood. These TCRs come from a man older than 75 in good health. The CDR3 runs from the conserved cysteine through the conserved F or W. D genes are given only for firm matches. Only some rows state a clone size, as once, few, many or a class for expanded clones.

j_call clone_size v_call d_call cdr3_aa cdr3_nt
TRBJ2-5 . TRBV29-1 . CSVERGGLQDEQYF TGCAGCGTTGAACGAGGGGGACTGCAGGATGAGCAGTACTTC
TRBJ2-5 . TRBV20-1 . CSARESSILETQYF TGCAGTGCTAGAGAGAGCTCAATCCTGGAGACCCAGTACTTC
TRBJ2-1 many TRBV29-1 . CSVSVVLGWDEQFF TGCAGCGTTTCCGTGGTCTTAGGCTGGGATGAGCAGTTCTTC
TRBJ2-1 . TRBV28 TRBD1 CASKGTGGYEQFF TGTGCCAGCAAGGGGACAGGGGGCTATGAGCAGTTCTTC
TRBJ2-2 . TRBV6-5 . CASKPRRNTGELFF TGTGCCAGCAAACCGCGGAGAAACACCGGGGAGCTGTTTTTT
TRBJ2-3 . TRBV7-2 . CASSVVGGDTQYF TGTGCCAGCAGCGTAGTCGGCGGGGATACGCAGTATTTT
TRBJ2-1 few TRBV7-2 TRBD2 CASSFALAGAIYNEQFF TGTGCCAGCAGCTTCGCCTTAGCGGGAGCCATCTACAATGAGCAGTTCTTC
TRBJ2-3 many TRBV20-1 TRBD1 CSARTGQGTDTQYF TGCAGTGCTAGAACGGGACAGGGCACAGATACGCAGTATTTT
TRBJ2-3 . TRBV5-6 . CASSLGLNPDTQYF TGTGCCAGCAGCTTGGGGCTGAACCCAGATACGCAGTATTTT
TRBJ2-5 . TRBV3-1 . CASSPWAGTETQYF TGTGCCAGCAGCCCCTGGGCCGGGACAGAGACCCAGTACTTC
TRBJ1-2 . TRBV29-1 . CSVEGTGGLSGTNYGYTF TGCAGCGTTGAAGGAACAGGAGGCCTATCAGGGACCAACTATGGCTACACCTTC
TRBJ2-3 . TRBV24-1 . CATSEGKGQLVFPRGGDTQYF TGTGCCACCAGTGAAGGGAAGGGACAGCTAGTTTTCCCCCGCGGGGGCGATACGCAGTATTTT
TRBJ1-1 . TRBV29-1 . CSVTNRDGTEAFF TGCAGCGTAACGAACAGGGATGGCACTGAAGCTTTCTTT
TRBJ1-4 . TRBV10-3 . CAISDTGLNEKLFF TGTGCCATCAGTGATACGGGCTTAAATGAAAAACTGTTTTTT
TRBJ2-1 . TRBV27 . CASSLGWEAIEQFF TGTGCCAGCAGTTTAGGGTGGGAGGCTATTGAGCAGTTCTTC
TRBJ2-3 once TRBV5-1 . CASSLARVDTDTQYF TGCGCCAGCAGCTTGGCACGGGTAGACACAGATACGCAGTATTTT
TRBJ1-4 few TRBV12-3/TRBV12-4 . CASSVNMDEKLFF TGTGCCAGCAGCGTAAATATGGATGAAAAACTGTTTTTT
TRBJ2-1 . TRBV29-1 . CSVEGGYYNEQFF TGCAGCGTTGAGGGGGGATACTACAATGAGCAGTTCTTC
TRBJ2-7 . TRBV27 . CASSETPYLYEQYF TGTGCCAGCAGTGAGACGCCTTACCTTTACGAGCAGTACTTC
TRBJ2-1 few TRBV7-9 . CASSLTGTNEQFF TGTGCCAGCAGCCTCACTGGTACCAATGAGCAGTTCTTC
TRBJ2-3 many TRBV7-2 . CASSLAAKPSTDTQYF TGTGCCAGCAGCTTAGCGGCAAAACCTAGCACAGATACGCAGTATTTT
TRBJ2-5 few TRBV6-5 TRBD2 CASSYRRGVNEQYF TGTGCCAGCAGTTACAGACGGGGGGTCAATGAGCAGTACTTC
TRBJ2-3 few TRBV11-2 . CASSGVGGDTQYF TGTGCCAGCAGTGGCGTTGGCGGAGATACGCAGTATTTT
TRBJ2-3 . TRBV11-1 TRBD2 CASSSLWTSGGTDTQYF TGTGCCAGCAGCTCACTCTGGACTAGCGGGGGCACAGATACGCAGTATTTT
TRBJ2-7 few TRBV5-1 TRBD2 CASSSAGTSFYEQYF TGCGCCAGCAGCTCCGCTGGGACTAGCTTCTACGAGCAGTACTTC
TRBJ2-7 . TRBV4-3 TRBD2 CASSQRGGYEQYF TGCGCCAGCAGCCAACGGGGGGGCTACGAGCAGTACTTC
TRBJ2-4 few TRBV29-1 . CSVDSESKNIQYF TGCAGCGTTGACAGTGAGTCCAAAAACATTCAGTACTTC
TRBJ1-1 few TRBV18 . CASSPSTSGAEAFF TGTGCCAGCTCACCGTCTACCTCAGGGGCTGAAGCTTTCTTT
TRBJ2-4 . TRBV20-1 . CSARVGTLAKNIQYF TGCAGTGCTAGAGTAGGAACTCTAGCCAAAAACATTCAGTACTTC
TRBJ1-4 . TRBV29-1 TRBD1 CSVGTGGNNEKLFF TGCAGCGTGGGGACAGGGGGAAATAATGAAAAACTGTTTTTT
TRBJ2-5 few TRBV20-1 . CSAPEGGRETQYF TGCAGTGCCCCGGAGGGGGGCCGAGAGACCCAGTACTTC
TRBJ2-7 . TRBV11-3 TRBD1 CASSLVAGTGGNEQYF TGTGCCAGCAGCTTGGTGGCGGGGACAGGGGGCAATGAGCAGTACTTC
TRBJ2-1 . TRBV5-1 TRBD2 CASRPGTSGNNGQFF TGCGCCAGCCGCCCCGGGACTAGTGGGAACAATGGGCAGTTCTTC
TRBJ2-2 . TRBV27 TRBD2 CASSPGLAVTRGELFF TGTGCCAGCAGTCCGGGACTAGCGGTAACCCGGGGGGAGCTGTTTTTT
TRBJ2-3 . TRBV10-3 . CAISLTGRTDTQYF TGTGCCATCAGTCTGACAGGACGCACAGATACGCAGTATTTT
TRBJ2-5 many TRBV29-1 TRBD1 CSVSLGTVQETQYF TGCAGCGTTTCACTTGGGACAGTCCAAGAGACCCAGTACTTC
TRBJ2-5 many TRBV7-2 . CASSPSQVSGTQYF TGTGCCAGCAGCCCTTCTCAGGTCTCGGGGACCCAGTACTTC
TRBJ2-2 . TRBV10-2 TRBD2 CASSSTGRAATGELFF TGCGCCAGCAGTTCAACCGGGAGGGCCGCCACCGGGGAGCTGTTTTTT
TRBJ2-3 . TRBV5-1 TRBD2 CASSSGLAGVVDTQYF TGCGCCAGCAGCTCGGGACTAGCGGGAGTGGTAGATACGCAGTATTTT
TRBJ2-1 few TRBV25-1 TRBD2 CASSESSGRENEQFF TGTGCCAGCAGTGAGTCCAGCGGGAGAGAGAATGAGCAGTTCTTC
TRBJ2-3 . TRBV6-5 . CASSYRPHAGSGRYF TGTGCCAGCAGTTACCGACCCCACGCTGGTTCGGGTCGGTATTTT
TRBJ2-1 . TRBV7-9 TRBD2 CASSIQGTSRNNEQFF TGTGCCAGCAGCATCCAAGGGACTAGCAGGAACAATGAGCAGTTCTTC